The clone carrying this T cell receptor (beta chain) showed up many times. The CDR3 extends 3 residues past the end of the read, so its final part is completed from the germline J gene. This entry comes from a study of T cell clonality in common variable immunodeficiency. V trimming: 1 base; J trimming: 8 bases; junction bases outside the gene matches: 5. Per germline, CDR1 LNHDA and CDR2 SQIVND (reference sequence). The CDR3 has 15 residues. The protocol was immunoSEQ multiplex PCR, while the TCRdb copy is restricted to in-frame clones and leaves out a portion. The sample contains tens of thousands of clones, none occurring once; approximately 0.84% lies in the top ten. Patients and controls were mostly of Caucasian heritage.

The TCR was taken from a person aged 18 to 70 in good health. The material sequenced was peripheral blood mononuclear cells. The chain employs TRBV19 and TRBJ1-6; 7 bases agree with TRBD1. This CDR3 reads CASSIAAGGDSPLHF. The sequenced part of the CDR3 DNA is TGTGCCAGTAGTATAGCGGCAGGGGGAGATTCACCC.